This T cell receptor (beta chain) was captured by sequencing in a study of response to subunit inactivated influenza vaccine. Overall study findings and caveats: Few new T cells, the authors suggested, are recruited by each seasonal influenza vaccination.

TCRdb fed the RT-PCR reads into MiXCR, producing one record per CDR3 protein. The sample has about 650,000 distinct CDR3 sequences; approximately 15% are singletons. To note about this clonotype: Its antigen is still unknown.

The CDR3 is 14 residues long. CDR1 and CDR2 (germline): LNHNV, YYDKDF (reference sequence). V was trimmed by 8 bases and J by 5 bases, leaving 16 bases between them. This sequence was found in a man aged 45-65 years who received an inactivated influenza vaccine. The chain carries TRBV15 and TRBJ1-5, with D tentatively TRBD1 (6 bases). Sequences were derived from PBMCs from blood, sampled 11 to 12 days after vaccination. The CDR3 is CATEPQGGYQPQHF. The CDR3 DNA reads TGTGCCACCGAGCCACAGGGCGGGTATCAGCCCCAGCATTTT. The full variable domain, in which reference TRBV15 and TRBJ1-5 provide the parts outside the CDR3, is DAMVIQNPRYQVTQFGKPVTLSCSQTLNHNVMYWYQQKSSQAPKLLFHYYDKDFNNEADTPDNFQSRRPNTSFCFLDIRSPGLGDTAMYLCATEPQGGYQPQHFGDGTRLSIL.